This T cell receptor beta chain was recorded in a study of T cells in Graves' hyperthyroidism and ophthalmopathy. This clonotype was observed a handful of times. Exclusion of a patient resulted from uncontrolled infection, other autoimmune disease, pregnancy or lactation. Orbital computed tomography, thyroid ultrasound, serum thyroxine and TRAb, and clinical symptoms together informed the diagnoses. The CDR3 is made up of 13 amino acids. Trimming removed 0 bases at V and 1 base at J, with 7 bases between. From germline, CDR1 is DFQATT and CDR2 SNEGSKA (reference sequence). Amplification yielded TCR beta CDR3 regions, with RNA transcripts as the source. HTBI primers drove first-round RT-PCR of the TCR CDR3. TCRdb itself ran the multiplex PCR reads through MiXCR, one entry per CDR3 protein. The data contain some 650,000 distinct CDR3 sequences, about a sixth of them singletons.

Sample: blood. This rearrangement joins TRBV20-1 to TRBJ2-7, with no clear D. The receptor was isolated from a middle-aged woman with Graves' ophthalmopathy. CDR3 nucleotide sequence: TGCAGTGCTAGAGATCTCTATTCCTACGAGCAGTACTTC. Its protein is CSARDLYSYEQYF.